The subject of this entry is one T cell receptor beta chain. Its antigen is still unknown. No base quality values were provided; no much bigger clone lies one nucleotide off. The sample is drawn from a study of shared clonotypes between healthy human individuals (dated by TCRdb to about 2020). Broadly, across the study: Two women and three men aged 18 to 49 years were included in the cohort. For each donor, three plates each were used for CD4 naive and CD4 memory, two plates were used for CD8 naive, and one plate was used for CD8 memory. Blood TCR repertoires of about five healthy adults were deeply sequenced to estimate repertoire size and the extent of clonotype sharing between individuals. Different laboratories and diverse techniques were used to prepare libraries and sequence TCR repertoires, to increase sequencing depth and limit assay-specific biases. Per donor, leukapheresis produced somewhere between about 0.94 and 9.5 billion PBMCs.

Including the terminal cysteine and phenylalanine, the CDR3 comprises 16 residues. CDR3 DNA is the only sequence kept; it has 48 bases, read in frame from the first base. The germline V gene supplies CDR1 SNHLY and CDR2 FYNNEI. Here V drops 3 bases and J drops 3 bases, and the junction holds 7 bases not matched to any gene. Using the deep immunoSEQ assay, TCR CDR3 regions were amplified from genomic DNA by multiplex PCR. Genomic DNA extracted from each cell subset was distributed evenly over all wells of several immunoSEQ 96-well plates, and each plate served as one replicate. For sorted subsets, around 200 ng genomic DNA, equal to 30,000 or so T cell genomes, was loaded into each replicate PCR. Purified libraries were quantified with a Qubit 3.0 fluorometer, sized on a Bioanalyzer 2100, and re-quantified with the KAPA Library Quantification kit. Each immunoSEQ 96-well plate was sequenced on its own single-read 150-cycle Illumina NextSeq 550 flow cell. As for how the authors treated the data: Because the immunoSEQ output included only junctional sequences and no quality scores, the filtering could not be the same as the filtering used for full-length reads. To assign V/J genes and CDR3, sequences were annotated using PyIR, a Python wrapper for IgBLAST v1.9, with IMGT germline references. Reads were filtered out if the reads had weak V/J assignments (E-value above 1e-6), no CDR3, stop codons, out-of-frame junctions, or ambiguous translated residues. A V3J clonotype was defined by an identical inferred V gene, J gene, and CDR3 amino acid sequence. Percentage overlap between repertoires was calculated by dividing the number of shared unique clonotypes by the size of the smaller repertoire. Repertoire richness was assessed with RTK rarefaction, the Chao1 estimator, and Recon v2.1 estimates of unobserved clonotypes. Generation probabilities were computed with OLGA for all TCRbeta clonotypes obtained by the gDNA method from several donors. TCRdb's version of the immuneACCESS table is confined to in-frame rearrangements and falls short of the full clone set. An unresolved V gene accounts for under half of the shortfall where checked; the remainder is of unknown origin. V and J calls and clone size are copied from that table; D and trimming were computed from the DNA. The sample profile shows 500,000 to 700,000 clones; roughly 95% of them were found once. The ten most abundant clones make up around 0.12% of the sample.

For the CD8 naive samples, CD45RO-negative cells were positively selected for CCR7, yielding a CD45RA+CCR7+ population from which TemRA cells were excluded. Donors were healthy HIV-negative adults with no recently reported acute infections or vaccinations. Every donor was a Caucasian adult residing in Nashville, Tennessee, USA. Blood was obtained by leukapheresis, after which PBMCs were separated by Ficoll-Histopaque density gradient centrifugation and cryopreserved in liquid nitrogen vapor phase. Analytical flow cytometry was used to check the purity and quantity of every magnetically sorted T cell population. Genomic DNA was isolated from each sorted fraction and quantified by UV absorbance on a Nanodrop 2000c. Overall study results and their limits: Sampling was restricted to blood, and TCR repertoires in tissues likely differ from the TCR repertoires found in blood. Naive subsets generally had larger estimated clonotype richness than memory subsets. Pairwise subsampling led to the expectation that sequencing depth would affect the degree of clonotype sharing among donors. The small number of donors limited the genetic and exposure-history diversity represented. Rarefaction of sorted-subset datasets indicated incomplete sequencing despite the large sequencing depth. Clonotypes shared by all four sorted-subset donors showed higher generation probabilities than non-shared clonotypes. Across a few donors, approximately 5% of naive CD4, roughly 3.3% of naive CD8, under 2.5% of memory CD4, and approximately 0.42% of memory CD8 clonotypes were shared.

The chain couples TRBV2 to TRBJ2-4, with 8 bases in between that match TRBD2. The sequence came from a woman aged 30 to 39 in good health. The sequenced sample consisted of naive CD8+ T cells sorted from blood. What this sample's cell subset or site label stands for: CD45RA+CCR7+. The base sequence is TGTGCCAGCAGTGATTTACGGGAGGGCCTCAAAAACATTCAGTACTTC. This codes for CASSDLREGLKNIQYF.